This T cell receptor (beta chain) derives from a study of identifying expanded T cells in peripheral blood. The data were produced by immunoSEQ multiplex PCR, yet TCRdb's version contains in-frame clones alone and is incomplete. The sample yields 70,000 or so clones, 90% seen once. What was sequenced was blood. The clonotype originates from a person aged 18-69 years in good health.

This CDR3 reads CSVVGGKATDTQYF. The CDR3 coding sequence is TGCAGCGTTGTAGGGGGAAAGGCCACAGATACGCAGTATTTT. The J gene is TRBJ2-3, the V gene TRBV29-1; weak D call: TRBD1 (6 bases). Trimming took off 4 bases at V and 2 bases at J, with 13 bases between the two ends. The germline V gene encodes CDR1 SQVTM and CDR2 ANQGSEA. The CDR3 spans 14 residues.